These 8 T cell receptor beta chains came from one sample sequenced in a study of shared clonotypes between healthy human individuals. Profiled with immunoSEQ multiplex PCR; TCRdb holds only in-frame clones, not every one. The sample yields about 2.4 million clones, over 85% seen once. Sequencing was carried out using naive CD4+ T cells from PBMCs. Subset noted: CD45RA+ positively selected. These TCRs come from a man between 18 and 29 years old in good health. Some clones in this sample may be carry-over from other donors' samples.

The CDR3 DNA reads as TGTGCCAGCAGCAATGCGGGACAGGGAGGCCCCGGGGAGCTGTTTTTT. Amino acids: CASSNAGQGGPGELFF. This chain uses TRBV9 with TRBJ2-2; 9 nucleotides line up with TRBD1. V lost 4 bases and J lost 6; bases outside the gene matches: 10. From germline, CDR1 is SGDLS and CDR2 YYNGEE. This CDR3 has 16 residues.

The chain has TRBV14 and TRBJ1-3; D gene uncertain. Germline values: CDR1 SGHDN, CDR2 FVKESK. The ends were cut back, 2 bases at V and 0 bases at J, with 5 bases in the middle. This CDR3 contains 14 residues. CDR3 region: CASSQQFSGNTIYF. CDR3 sequence (DNA): TGTGCCAGCAGCCAACAATTCTCTGGAAACACCATATATTTT.

This chain links TRBV6-6 with TRBJ1-3; 7 nucleotides align to TRBD1. The CDR3 has 16 amino acids. Germline V gene lookup returns CDR1 MNHNY and CDR2 SVGAGI (reference sequence). V shed 4 bases, J shed 0 bases, and the junction held 6 bases outside the gene matches. CDR3 residues: CASSFLTGNSGNTIYF. The CDR3 DNA follows: TGTGCCAGCAGTTTCCTGACAGGGAACTCTGGAAACACCATATATTTT.

A note on this clone: Other nucleotide sequences from this sample produce the same CDR3. The rearrangement uses TRBV5-6 and TRBJ2-7; 7 bases are shared with TRBD1. V shed 2 bases and J 2 bases; nucleotides not matched to a gene: 4. The germline gives CDR1 SGHDT, CDR2 YYEEEE. The CDR3 is 14 residues long. The CDR3 loop reads CASSFDRVAYEQYF. The CDR3 region has the DNA TGTGCCAGCAGCTTTGACAGGGTAGCCTACGAGCAGTACTTC.

This chain joins TRBV2 and TRBJ2-7, with TRBD1 matching 12 bases. Germline loops: CDR1 SNHLY, CDR2 FYNNEI. The CDR3 runs to 14 residues. J lost 7 bases, V lost 7 bases, and 8 bases had no gene match. CDR3 coding DNA: TGTGCCAGCAACTTGGGACAGGGGGCGAGAGAGCAGTACTTC. This translates into CASNLGQGAREQYF.

A single count supports this clone. The rearrangement joins TRBV7-6 to TRBJ2-7, with TRBD2 identical over 8 bases. J was trimmed by 6 bases and V by 7 bases; bases with no gene match: 14. CDR1 SGHVS and CDR2 FNYEAQ come from the germline V gene. This CDR3 has 15 residues. This CDR3 reads CASTQGVGRAGEQYF. The CDR3 region has the DNA TGTGCCAGCACCCAGGGTGTCGGGAGGGCCGGCGAGCAGTACTTC.

The V gene is TRBV7-9, the J gene TRBJ2-1, with 9 bases identical to TRBD1. Germline V gives CDR1 SEHNR, CDR2 FQNEAQ (reference sequence). The CDR3 has 15 residues. Trimming cost V 5 bases and J 2 bases; bases outside gene matches: 4. For the CDR3, the DNA is TGTGCCAGCAGCCCCGGGACAGGGCCCTACAATGAGCAGTTCTTC. Translated: CASSPGTGPYNEQFF.

V and J are TRBV27 and TRBJ2-3, with 8 bases that match TRBD2. The CDR3 length is 15 residues. Trimming removed 4 bases from V and 3 bases from J; junction bases left unmatched: 6. CDR1 is MNHEY, CDR2 SMNVEV, per germline (reference sequence). The CDR3 loop is CASSSPGLGTDTQYF. CDR3 DNA sequence: TGTGCCAGCAGTTCCCCGGGACTAGGGACAGATACGCAGTATTTT.